Presented here are 7 T cell receptor beta chains from one specimen sequenced in a study of T cells in Graves' hyperthyroidism and ophthalmopathy. It was RNA transcripts that yielded the amplified TCR beta CDR3 regions. The TCR CDR3 first-round RT-PCR relied on the HTBI primer set. MiXCR, applied by TCRdb to the multiplex PCR reads, yields one record per CDR3 protein. Of about 290,000 distinct CDR3 sequences listed, 17% were seen once; the top ten hold about 50%. Sequenced input: blood. The receptors were gathered from a woman aged 55-69 years with Graves' ophthalmopathy.

This clonotype was counted between two and nine times. The V gene is TRBV7-6, the J gene TRBJ2-2; 8 bases match TRBD1. V was clipped by 5 bases and J by 2 bases; unmatched bases: 7. The CDR3 covers 16 residues. Germline loops: CDR1 SGHVS, CDR2 FNYEAQ. The CDR3 loop is CASSPRQGKNTGELFF. CDR3 nucleotides: TGTGCCAGCAGCCCTCGACAGGGGAAAAACACCGGGGAGCTGTTTTTT. The full variable domain, in which reference TRBV7-6 and TRBJ2-2 provide the parts outside the CDR3, is GAGVSQSPRYKVTKRGQDVALRCDPISGHVSLYWYRQALGQGPEFLTYFNYEAQQDKSGLPNDRFSAERPEGSISTLTIQRTEQRDSAMYRCASSPRQGKNTGELFFGEGSRLTVL.

This clonotype has at least ten counts. This chain links TRBV6-5 with TRBJ1-2; 10 nucleotides align to TRBD1. Unmatched junction bases numbered 6, after V lost 0 bases and J lost 8 bases. The CDR3 contains 15 residues. CDR1 and CDR2 (germline): MNHEY, SVGAGI. CDR3 protein: CASSYSTGGEGGYTF. The CDR3 DNA follows: TGTGCCAGCAGTTACTCGACAGGGGGCGAGGGCGGCTACACCTTC.

In its sample, this clonotype was seen many times. The chain joins TRBV7-2 to TRBJ1-1; D is uncertain. The CDR3 is 11 residues long. The germline V gene encodes CDR1 SGHTA and CDR2 FQGNSA. Trimming cost V 2 bases and J 7 bases, with 5 bases left between them. The CDR3 coding sequence is TGTGCCAGCAGCTTATCGCGTGAAGCTTTCTTT. This translates into CASSLSREAFF.

This clonotype was counted ten times or more. This CDR3 reads CSAPASGLYEQYF. CDR3 nucleotides: TGCAGTGCCCCGGCTAGCGGGTTGTACGAGCAGTACTTC. The chain has TRBV20-1 and TRBJ2-7; 8 bases are shared with TRBD2. After removal of 6 bases from V and 4 bases from J, the junction contained 8 bases not matched to a gene. Germline V gives CDR1 DFQATT, CDR2 SNEGSKA (reference sequence). This CDR3 contains 13 residues.

The rearrangement uses TRBV7-2 and TRBJ1-5, with D hard to call. The germline V and J ends were trimmed by 3 bases and 3 bases, with 6 bases remaining between them. The V gene's germline CDR1 is SGHTA and CDR2 FQGNSA. The CDR3 spans 13 residues. CDR3 coding DNA: TGTGCCAGCAGCTTGAGGATCAATCAGCCCCAGCATTTT. This translates into CASSLRINQPQHF.

In this sample, this clonotype turned up a few times. The J gene is TRBJ2-2, the V gene TRBV10-3, with D perhaps matching TRBD2 (5 bases). This CDR3 spans 16 amino acids. Trimming shortened V by 6 bases and J by 3 bases, and 17 bases separated the two germline ends. CDR1 is ENHRY, CDR2 SYGVKD, per germline. This chain's CDR3 is CAISDIASRHTGELFF. Here the CDR3 DNA reads TGTGCCATCAGCGACATTGCTAGCAGACACACCGGGGAGCTGTTTTTT.

This clonotype was recorded many times. This chain uses TRBV20-1 with TRBJ2-1, with 9 bases aligning to TRBD1. The CDR3 is 14 amino acids. Trimming took 7 bases from V and 5 from J; bases not matched to a gene: 9. Per the germline V gene, CDR1 is DFQATT and CDR2 is SNEGSKA (reference sequence). Here the CDR3 reads CSGLPGQGHNEQFF. For the CDR3, the DNA is TGCAGTGGATTACCGGGACAGGGACACAATGAGCAGTTCTTC.